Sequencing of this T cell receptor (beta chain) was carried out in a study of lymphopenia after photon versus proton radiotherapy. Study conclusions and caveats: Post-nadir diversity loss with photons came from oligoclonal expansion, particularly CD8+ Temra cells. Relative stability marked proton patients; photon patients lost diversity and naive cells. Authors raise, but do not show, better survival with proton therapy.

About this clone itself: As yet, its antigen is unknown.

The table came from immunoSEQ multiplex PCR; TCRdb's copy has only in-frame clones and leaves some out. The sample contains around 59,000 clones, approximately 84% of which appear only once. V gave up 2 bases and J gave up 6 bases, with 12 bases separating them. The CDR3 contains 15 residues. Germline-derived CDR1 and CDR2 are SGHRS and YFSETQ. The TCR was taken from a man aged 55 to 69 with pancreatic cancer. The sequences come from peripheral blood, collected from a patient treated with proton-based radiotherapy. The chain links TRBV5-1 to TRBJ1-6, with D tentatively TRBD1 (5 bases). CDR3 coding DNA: TGCGCCAGCAGCTTAGTATCAGGGCTTAATTCACCCCTCCACTTT. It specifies CASSLVSGLNSPLHF.